This entry features one TCR beta chain sequence. Its matching antigen is unknown. Germline V gene sequence: CDR1 MNHNS, CDR2 SASEGT. This CDR3 spans 15 amino acids. Trimming removed 4 bases from V and 0 bases from J, with 10 bases in between. The record originates from a study of cytomegalovirus exposure and HLA in healthy donors. Study context: The 120 or so validation repertoires were produced on the same platform as the roughly 690 repertoires of the first cohort. This was reported in a later analysis.

General observations from the study: Rarity characterized most TCR sequences, yet some public TCRs appeared in many donors. The study labeled more than 150 TCR beta chains cytomegalovirus-associated. The classifier reportedly diagnosed cytomegalovirus status with high specificity and sensitivity.

This table comes from immunoSEQ multiplex PCR, and its TCRdb copy is limited to in-frame clones, with some not included. The sample holds some 66,000 clones, 97% seen once. This chain links TRBV6-1 with TRBJ1-5; possibly TRBD1 for D (6 bases). This TCR was recovered from a woman under 30 in good health and CMV-seropositive. The sequencing sample was made of PBMCs. The CDR3 coding sequence is TGTGCCAGCAGTGCCGGACAGCATAGCAATCAGCCCCAGCATTTT. Its protein product is CASSAGQHSNQPQHF.